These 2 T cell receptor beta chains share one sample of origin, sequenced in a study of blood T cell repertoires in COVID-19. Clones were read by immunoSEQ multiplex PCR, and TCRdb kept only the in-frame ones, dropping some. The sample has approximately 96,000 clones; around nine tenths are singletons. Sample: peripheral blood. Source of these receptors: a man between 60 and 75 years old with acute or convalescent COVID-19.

For the CDR3, the DNA is TGTGCCAGCAGCTTACACGGGAATCGCGACAATGAGCAGTTCTTC. The encoded protein is CASSLHGNRDNEQFF. The chain has TRBV7-3 and TRBJ2-1, with TRBD2 as a possible D gene (5 bases). The CDR3 is made up of 15 amino acids. Germline V gene sequence: CDR1 SGHTA, CDR2 FQGTGA. The ends were cut back, 2 bases at V and 5 bases at J, with 13 bases in the middle. The full variable domain, rest sourced from reference TRBV7-3 and TRBJ2-1, is GAGVSQTPSNKVTEKGKYVELRCDPISGHTALYWYRQSLGQGPEFLIYFQGTGAADDSGLPNDRFFAVRPEGSVSTLKIQRTERGDSAVYLCASSLHGNRDNEQFFGPGTRLTVL.

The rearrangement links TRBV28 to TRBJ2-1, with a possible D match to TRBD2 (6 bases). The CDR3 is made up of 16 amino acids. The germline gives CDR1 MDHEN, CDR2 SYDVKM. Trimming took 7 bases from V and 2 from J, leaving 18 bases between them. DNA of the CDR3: TGTGCCAGCACCTCCCGGGGACTTGTAGCCTACAATGAGCAGTTCTTC. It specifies CASTSRGLVAYNEQFF.